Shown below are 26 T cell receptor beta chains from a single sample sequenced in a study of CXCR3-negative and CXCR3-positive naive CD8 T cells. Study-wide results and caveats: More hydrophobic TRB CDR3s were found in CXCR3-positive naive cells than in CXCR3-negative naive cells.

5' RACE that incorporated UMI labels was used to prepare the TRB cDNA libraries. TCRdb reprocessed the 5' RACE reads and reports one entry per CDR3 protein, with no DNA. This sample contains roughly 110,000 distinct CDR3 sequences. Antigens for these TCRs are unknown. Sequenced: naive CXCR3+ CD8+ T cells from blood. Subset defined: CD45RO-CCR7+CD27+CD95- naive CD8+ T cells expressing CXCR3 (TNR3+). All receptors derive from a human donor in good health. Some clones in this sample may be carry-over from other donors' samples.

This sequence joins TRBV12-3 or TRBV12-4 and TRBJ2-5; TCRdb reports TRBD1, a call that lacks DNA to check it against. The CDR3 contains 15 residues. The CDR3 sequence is CASSLVVTGAETQYF.

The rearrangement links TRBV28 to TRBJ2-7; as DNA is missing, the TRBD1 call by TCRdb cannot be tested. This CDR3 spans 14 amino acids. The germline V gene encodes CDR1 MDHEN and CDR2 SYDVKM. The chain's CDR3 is CASIRTGGAYEQYF.

CDR3 residues: CASRQEMDLAGGPRTDTQYF. J is TRBJ2-3 and V is TRBV21-1; TCRdb picks TRBD2, but there is no DNA to check that call. TRBV21-1 is deemed a pseudogene. The CDR3 extends over 20 amino acids.

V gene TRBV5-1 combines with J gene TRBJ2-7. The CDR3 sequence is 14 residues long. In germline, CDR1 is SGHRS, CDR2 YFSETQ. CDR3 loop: CASSLEVADYEQYF.

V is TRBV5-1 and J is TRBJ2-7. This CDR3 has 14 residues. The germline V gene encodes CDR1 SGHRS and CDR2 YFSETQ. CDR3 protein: CASSLGLGSDEQYF.

CDR3 amino acids: CASSLARDMTYEQYF. The genes are TRBV12-3 or TRBV12-4 and TRBJ2-7. This CDR3 is built from 15 residues.

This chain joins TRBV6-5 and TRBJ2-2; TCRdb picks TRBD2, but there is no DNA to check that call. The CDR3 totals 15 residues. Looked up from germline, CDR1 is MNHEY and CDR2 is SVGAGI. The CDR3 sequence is CASSYSGGSTGELFF.

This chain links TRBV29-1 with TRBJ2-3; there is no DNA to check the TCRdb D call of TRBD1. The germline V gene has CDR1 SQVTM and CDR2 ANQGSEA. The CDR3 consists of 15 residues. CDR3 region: CSVEEDRGSTDTQYF.

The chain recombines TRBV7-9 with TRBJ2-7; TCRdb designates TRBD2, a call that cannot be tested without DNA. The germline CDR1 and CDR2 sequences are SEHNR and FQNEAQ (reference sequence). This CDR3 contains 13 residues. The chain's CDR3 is CASSPRLAHEQYF.

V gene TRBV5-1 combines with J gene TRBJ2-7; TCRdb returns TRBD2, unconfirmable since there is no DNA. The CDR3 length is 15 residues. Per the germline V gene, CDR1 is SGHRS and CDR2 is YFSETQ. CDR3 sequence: CASKMLASRFYEQYF. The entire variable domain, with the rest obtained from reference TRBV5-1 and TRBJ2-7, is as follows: KAGVTQTPRYLIKTRGQQVTLSCSPISGHRSVSWYQQTPGQGLQFLFEYFSETQRNKGNFPGRFSGRQFSNSRSEMNVSTLELGDSALYLCASKMLASRFYEQYFGPGTRLTVT.

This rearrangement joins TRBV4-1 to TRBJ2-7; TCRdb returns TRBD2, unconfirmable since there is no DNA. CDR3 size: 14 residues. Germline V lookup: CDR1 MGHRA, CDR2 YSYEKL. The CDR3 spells CASSQVVSSYEQYF.

The CDR3 reads CASSFGKNIQYF. The rearrangement uses TRBV5-6 and TRBJ2-4. Germline CDR1 and CDR2: SGHDT and YYEEEE. The CDR3 runs 12 residues.

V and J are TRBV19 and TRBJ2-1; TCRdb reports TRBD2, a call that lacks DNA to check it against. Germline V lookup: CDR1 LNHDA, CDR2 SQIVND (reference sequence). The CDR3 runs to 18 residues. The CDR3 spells CASSPSRGPLSSYNEQFF. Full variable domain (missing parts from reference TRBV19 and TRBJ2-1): DGGITQSPKYLFRKEGQNVTLSCEQNLNHDAMYWYRQDPGQGLRLIYYSQIVNDFQKGDIAEGYSVSREKKESFPLTVTSAQKNPTAFYLCASSPSRGPLSSYNEQFFGPGTRLTVL.

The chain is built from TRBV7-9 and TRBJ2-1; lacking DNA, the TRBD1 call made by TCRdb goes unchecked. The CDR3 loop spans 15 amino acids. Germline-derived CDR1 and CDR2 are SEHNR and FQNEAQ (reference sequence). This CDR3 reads CASSNRDRGVNEQFF.

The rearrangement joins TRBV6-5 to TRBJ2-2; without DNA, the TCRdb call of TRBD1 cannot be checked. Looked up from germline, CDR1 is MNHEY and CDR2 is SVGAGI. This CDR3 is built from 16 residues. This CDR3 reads CASSYSGRVATGELFF.

CDR3 sequence reads: CSVAASDSLFF. The J gene is TRBJ1-4, the V gene TRBV29-1; TCRdb names TRBD1, which stays unverified in the absence of DNA. The V gene's germline CDR1 is SQVTM and CDR2 ANQGSEA. The CDR3 has 11 residues.

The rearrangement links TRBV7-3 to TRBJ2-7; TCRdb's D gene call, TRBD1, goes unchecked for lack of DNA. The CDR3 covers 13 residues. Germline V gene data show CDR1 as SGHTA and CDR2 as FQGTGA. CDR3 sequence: CARILGGSYEQYF.

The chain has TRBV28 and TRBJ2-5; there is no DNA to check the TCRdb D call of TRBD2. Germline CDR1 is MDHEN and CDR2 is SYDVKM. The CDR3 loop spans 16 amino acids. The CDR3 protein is CASSLLASGGKETQYF.

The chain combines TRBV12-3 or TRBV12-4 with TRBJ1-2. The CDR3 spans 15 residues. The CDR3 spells CASSLGDDPNYGYTF.

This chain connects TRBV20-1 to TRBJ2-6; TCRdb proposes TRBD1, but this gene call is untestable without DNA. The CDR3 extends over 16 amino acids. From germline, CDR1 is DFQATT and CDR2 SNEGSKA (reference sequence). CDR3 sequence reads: CSARDHGGAGANVLTF.

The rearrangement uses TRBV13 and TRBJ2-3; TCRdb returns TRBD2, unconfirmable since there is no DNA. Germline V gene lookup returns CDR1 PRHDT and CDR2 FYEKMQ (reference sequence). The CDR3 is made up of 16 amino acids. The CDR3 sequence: CASSFHASGEKYTQYF.

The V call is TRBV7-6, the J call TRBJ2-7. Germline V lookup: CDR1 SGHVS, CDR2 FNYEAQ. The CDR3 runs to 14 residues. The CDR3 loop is CASSRTGGSDEQYF.

The CDR3 is CASIGNWGLSEQYF. The rearrangement joins TRBV6-2 or TRBV6-3 to TRBJ2-7; TCRdb's assignment of TRBD2 cannot be checked, as there is no DNA. Germline V gene sequence: CDR1 MNHEY, CDR2 SVGEGT. CDR3 length: 14 residues.

The CDR3 sequence is CASSRDRGGKNTEAFF. V is TRBV6-1 and J is TRBJ1-1; TCRdb's D call of TRBD1 is untestable without DNA. The germline V gene encodes CDR1 MNHNS and CDR2 SASEGT. The CDR3 has 16 amino acids.

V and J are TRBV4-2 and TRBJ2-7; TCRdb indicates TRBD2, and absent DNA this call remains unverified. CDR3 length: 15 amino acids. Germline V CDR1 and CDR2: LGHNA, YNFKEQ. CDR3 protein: CASSPGLAGVDEQYF.

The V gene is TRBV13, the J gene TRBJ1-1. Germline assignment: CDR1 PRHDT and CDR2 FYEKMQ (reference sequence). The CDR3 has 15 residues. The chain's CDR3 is CASSRGAEMNTEAFF.